Each of the 30 T cell receptor beta chains below was sequenced from the same sample in a study of metastatic and nonmetastatic thyroid tumors. None of the patients had undergone any treatment ahead of thyroid surgery. TCRdb re-called the PCR reads with MiXCR. This table holds fewer than 15,000 clones, 30% to 40% found once. The sample was tumor tissue. The receptors here all came from a male donor with papillary thyroid cancer or a benign thyroid nodule (not recorded which). Some clones in this sample may be carry-over from other donors' samples.

The sample holds a few counts of this clone. The chain combines TRBV6-5 with TRBJ1-1; perhaps TRBD1 as D (6 bases). The CDR3 loop spans 18 amino acids. Trimming left V 4 bases short and J 8 bases short, with 29 bases between. Germline CDR1 and CDR2: MNHEY and SVGAGI. The CDR3 protein is CASSSGGLWGGLSPEAFF. The CDR3 coding sequence is TGTGCCAGCAGTTCTGGTGGTTTGTGGGGGGGGCTGTCCCCGGAAGCTTTCTTT.

This clone was counted a few times. The V gene is TRBV2, the J gene TRBJ2-1; unclear D gene. The CDR3 is made up of 14 amino acids. Germline assignment: CDR1 SNHLY and CDR2 FYNNEI. The ends were cut back, 6 bases at V and 2 bases at J, with 11 bases in the middle. CDR3 region: CASRFLGTYNEQFF. DNA of the CDR3: TGTGCCAGCAGGTTTTTAGGAACCTACAATGAGCAGTTCTTC.

In this sample, this clone is medium-sized. V and J are TRBV11-2 and TRBJ2-3; weak D call: TRBD1 (6 bases). The CDR3 spans 14 residues. Trimming stripped 6 bases from V and 3 bases from J, with 13 bases between. CDR1 and CDR2 (germline): SGHAT, FQNNGV. The CDR3 bases are TGTGCCAGCAGTCGTATGAGGGGGACAGATACGCAGTATTTT. Its protein product is CASSRMRGTDTQYF.

J is TRBJ2-7 and V is TRBV6-2 or TRBV6-3; D is possibly TRBD2 (6 bases). Germline V CDR1 and CDR2: MNHEY, SVGEGT. With 5 bases removed from V and 1 base from J, the gap between germline ends came to 21 bases. This CDR3 region has 17 residues. CDR3 sequence reads: CASSRDLGTSLSYEQYF. The DNA of the CDR3 is TGTGCCAGCAGTCGGGACCTCGGTACTAGCTTGTCCTACGAGCAGTACTTC.

A few counts support this clone. The chain has TRBV7-2 and TRBJ2-7; D remains ambiguous. The CDR3 runs to 14 residues. Trimming stripped 5 bases from V and 0 bases from J, with 11 bases between. Looked up from germline, CDR1 is SGHTA and CDR2 is FQGNSA. CDR3 nucleotide sequence: TGTGCCAGCAGCCCCCGACACGGCTCCTACGAGCAGTACTTC. Encoded protein: CASSPRHGSYEQYF.

The genes are TRBV11-1 and TRBJ2-1; tentatively, D is TRBD2 (6 bases). The CDR3 totals 15 residues. The germline gives CDR1 SGHAT, CDR2 FQDESV (reference sequence). The V end was cut by 4 bases, the J end by 9 bases, with 19 bases between. CDR3 nucleotide sequence: TGTGCCAGCAGCTCAACCGGGACTTTATCCGTTGAGCAGTTCTTC. As protein: CASSSTGTLSVEQFF. The full variable domain, completed using reference TRBV11-1 and TRBJ2-1, is EAEVAQSPRYKITEKSQAVAFWCDPISGHATLYWYRQILGQGPELLVQFQDESVVDDSQLPKDRFSAERLKGVDSTLKIQPAELGDSAMYLCASSSTGTLSVEQFFGPGTRLTVL.

This clone was observed many times. The same CDR3 can be traced to other DNA sequences in this sample. This chain links TRBV6-1 with TRBJ2-3; the D gene could be TRBD1 or TRBD2 (6 bases each). Trimming stripped 6 bases from V and 0 bases from J, with 16 bases between. CDR3 size: 16 residues. Per germline, CDR1 MNHNS and CDR2 SASEGT. The CDR3 reads CASSQGGRDSTDTQYF. The DNA for the CDR3 is TGTGCCAGCAGCCAAGGGGGGCGGGACAGCACAGATACGCAGTATTTT.

With respect to this clone: A junction end diverges from the germline sequence, so it may reflect a read error. The V and J genes are TRBV20-1 and TRBJ2-1; 7 positions match TRBD2. Germline CDR1 is DFQATT and CDR2 is SNEGSKA (reference sequence). CDR3 size: 15 residues. The CDR3 bases are TGCCGTGCTTACGATCCGCAAACGGGAGGAGGTGAGCAGTTCTTC. This encodes CRAYDPQTGGGEQFF.

This clone was recorded many times. CDR3 residues: CASSYSNSQETQYF. CDR3 bases: TGTGCCAGCAGTTACTCGAACAGCCAAGAGACCCAGTACTTC. The V gene is TRBV6-5, the J gene TRBJ2-5, with D hard to call. The V end lost 0 bases, the J end lost 1 base, and 6 bases lay between the germline ends. The CDR3 sequence is 14 residues long. Germline V gene data show CDR1 as MNHEY and CDR2 as SVGAGI.

In DNA, the CDR3 is TGTGCCAGCTCACCAAACAGGGGGGAGGTGAACACTGAAGCTTTCTTT. It is translated as CASSPNRGEVNTEAFF. This chain uses TRBV18 with TRBJ1-1; 8 nucleotides match TRBD1. CDR3 length equals 16 residues. Looked up from germline, CDR1 is KGHSH and CDR2 is LQKENI. With 2 bases clipped from V and 0 bases from J, the junction kept 5 bases outside the gene matches.

This sequence joins TRBV5-1 and TRBJ1-2, with no clear D. Per the germline V gene, CDR1 is SGHRS and CDR2 is YFSETQ. Trimming pared 4 bases from V and 5 bases from J, leaving 18 bases between. The CDR3 covers 15 residues. The CDR3 loop is CASSQTTGPSYGYTF. The CDR3 coding sequence is TGCGCCAGCAGCCAGACGACCGGGCCGTCTTATGGCTACACCTTC. Drawing the rest from reference TRBV5-1 and TRBJ1-2, the complete variable domain is KAGVTQTPRYLIKTRGQQVTLSCSPISGHRSVSWYQQTPGQGLQFLFEYFSETQRNKGNFPGRFSGRQFSNSRSEMNVSTLELGDSALYLCASSQTTGPSYGYTFGSGTRLTVV.

This clone rates as medium-sized (0.01 to 0.1%). The chain's CDR3 is CASSESGVGEQFF. For the CDR3, the DNA is TGTGCCAGCAGCGAAAGCGGGGTGGGTGAGCAGTTCTTC. The genes are TRBV7-2 and TRBJ2-1; 7 bases fit TRBD2. In germline, CDR1 is SGHTA, CDR2 FQGNSA. This CDR3 has 13 residues. Trimming at V came to 5 bases and at J to 9 bases, leaving 7 bases not matched to a gene.

This clone is labeled medium-sized. V usage is TRBV11-1 and J usage is TRBJ2-1; 8 bases align to TRBD1. Unmatched junction bases numbered 18, after V lost 7 bases and J lost 4 bases. In germline, CDR1 is SGHAT, CDR2 FQDESV (reference sequence). The CDR3 spans 18 residues. The CDR3 sequence: CASNFRTGPSSRYNEQFF. In DNA form, the CDR3 reads TGTGCCAGCAACTTTAGGACAGGGCCTTCATCTCGGTACAATGAGCAGTTCTTC.

This clone was recorded many times. Additional DNA sequences in this sample encode the identical CDR3. The chain carries TRBV5-1 and TRBJ2-5; possible D gene TRBD1, 6 bases. The V gene's germline CDR1 is SGHRS and CDR2 YFSETQ. The V gene lost 0 bases and the J gene lost 1 base, with 13 bases spanning the gap. The CDR3 extends over 16 amino acids. CDR3 nucleotides: TGCGCCAGCAGCTTGGACACCCTAGGGGGCCAAGAGACCCAGTACTTC. Protein sequence: CASSLDTLGGQETQYF.

There are a few counts of this clone. This chain joins TRBV27 and TRBJ2-1; 8 bases fit TRBD2. Per the germline V gene, CDR1 is MNHEY and CDR2 is SMNVEV (reference sequence). CDR3 length: 13 amino acids. The V gene end was trimmed by 5 bases and the J gene end by 13 bases; junction bases not matched to a gene: 10. CDR3 loop: CASSPQTTSDQFF. CDR3 DNA: TGTGCCAGCAGTCCCCAGACGACTAGCGATCAGTTCTTC.

By share of the sample, this clone is medium-sized. The chain combines TRBV12-3 or TRBV12-4 with TRBJ2-1, with D possibly being TRBD1 (5 bases). V lost 2 bases to trimming and J lost 2 bases, with 10 bases between them. CDR3 size: 15 residues. CDR3 sequence (DNA): TGTGCCAGCAGTTTAAGTCAGGGTCCCTACAATGAGCAGTTCTTC. This sequence encodes CASSLSQGPYNEQFF.

The chain uses TRBV11-2 and TRBJ1-1, with a possible D match to TRBD1 (6 bases). The length of the CDR3 is 17 residues. V was trimmed by 1 base and J by 4 bases, leaving 19 bases between them. Germline V gene lookup returns CDR1 SGHAT and CDR2 FQNNGV. CDR3 residues: CASSLGRGTRKCTEAFF. CDR3 in DNA: TGTGCCAGCAGCTTAGGAAGGGGGACGAGGAAATGCACTGAAGCTTTCTTT.

Turning to this clone: Given the absence of the conserved phenylalanine or tryptophan at the CDR3 end, a read error is likely. The genes are TRBV11-1 and TRBJ1-6; maybe TRBD1 (5 bases). This CDR3 spans 16 amino acids. The V and J ends lost 8 bases and 6 bases respectively, with 20 bases between them. Germline CDR1 is SGHAT and CDR2 is FQDESV (reference sequence). The chain's CDR3 is CASGAGTSTPNSPLHL. The CDR3 region has the DNA TGTGCCAGCGGAGCCGGGACCTCCACCCCTAATTCACCCCTCCACCTT.

This clone appeared many times. CDR3 nucleotide sequence: TGTGCCAGCAGCATACAGGGGGATCAGCCCCAGCATTTT. It is translated as CASSIQGDQPQHF. This chain uses TRBV7-8 with TRBJ1-5; 8 positions match TRBD1. The CDR3 length is 13 residues. Per germline, CDR1 SGHVS and CDR2 FQNEAQ. V lost 5 bases and J lost 5; bases outside the gene matches: 2. Full variable domain (missing parts from reference TRBV7-8 and TRBJ1-5): GAGVSQSPRYKVAKRGQDVALRCDPISGHVSLFWYQQALGQGPEFLTYFQNEAQLDKSGLPSDRFFAERPEGSVSTLKIQRTQQEDSAVYLCASSIQGDQPQHFGDGTRLSIL.

A note on this clone: Lacking the conserved final phenylalanine or tryptophan, this CDR3 likely reflects a read error. This chain uses TRBV3-1 with TRBJ2-5, with TRBD2 matching 9 bases. This CDR3 is built from 14 residues. The germline gives CDR1 LGHDT, CDR2 YNNKEL (reference sequence). The CDR3 DNA reads TGTGCCAACAGCCCGCCGGGACTAGCCGCGACCCAGTACTGC. Translation: CANSPPGLAATQYC.

This clone occurred a few times. This rearrangement joins TRBV30 to TRBJ1-6; D call uncertain. The CDR3 totals 13 residues. Trimming left V 5 bases short and J 8 bases short, with 13 bases between. Germline loops: CDR1 GTSNPN, CDR2 SVGIG (reference sequence). The CDR3 reads CAWAVTVDSPLHF. The CDR3 DNA is TGTGCCTGGGCCGTAACAGTCGATTCACCCCTCCACTTT.

With regard to this clone: At one of its ends the junction is not consistent with the germline gene, which may arise from a read error. The chain recombines TRBV11-2 with TRBJ2-1; 10 nucleotides line up with TRBD2. The germline V gene has CDR1 SGHAT and CDR2 FQNNGV. CDR3 length equals 15 residues. The CDR3 is CARSLGTSGNSLQFF. DNA of the CDR3: TGTGCCAGGAGCTTAGGCACTAGCGGGAATTCTCTACAGTTCTTC.

At least ten counts were recorded for this clone. The chain recombines TRBV20-1 with TRBJ2-1; D remains ambiguous. CDR1 and CDR2 (germline): DFQATT, SNEGSKA (reference sequence). The CDR3 sequence is 14 residues long. V was clipped by 5 bases and J by 1 base, with 12 bases between them. CDR3 nucleotides: TGCAGTGCTCGACATTACCGTTCCTACAATGAGCAGTTCTTC. Translated, it gives CSARHYRSYNEQFF.

V gene TRBV20-1 combines with J gene TRBJ1-2; D possibly corresponds to TRBD1 (6 bases). CDR1 and CDR2 from the germline V gene are DFQATT and SNEGSKA (reference sequence). The V end was cut by 0 bases, the J end by 8 bases, with 13 bases between. This CDR3 region has 13 residues. CDR3 region: CSARDWEGEGYTF. The CDR3 nucleotides read TGCAGTGCTAGAGATTGGGAGGGGGAGGGCTACACCTTC.

This clone was recorded many times. The chain combines TRBV20-1 with TRBJ2-4, with D hard to call. The CDR3 consists of 12 residues. Germline V lookup: CDR1 DFQATT, CDR2 SNEGSKA (reference sequence). The V end lost 4 bases, the J end lost 8 bases, and 12 bases lay between the germline ends. CDR3 region: CSANTLSDIQYF. DNA for the CDR3: TGCAGTGCTAACACCTTGTCGGACATTCAGTACTTC.

The chain recombines TRBV20-1 with TRBJ1-2; D is unresolved. Germline values: CDR1 DFQATT, CDR2 SNEGSKA (reference sequence). The CDR3 totals 11 residues. V was trimmed by 3 bases and J by 8 bases, leaving 10 bases between them. The CDR3 sequence is CSASASGGYTF. The CDR3 nucleotides are TGCAGTGCTAGCGCTTCGGGGGGCTACACCTTC.

This sequence joins TRBV20-1 and TRBJ1-5; D may be TRBD1 (5 bases). The germline V and J ends were trimmed by 1 base and 4 bases, with 17 bases remaining between them. Germline-derived CDR1 and CDR2 are DFQATT and SNEGSKA (reference sequence). The CDR3 extends over 16 amino acids. CDR3 in amino acids: CSARGGGAELNQPQHF. As DNA, the CDR3 is TGCAGTGCTAGAGGGGGTGGGGCAGAACTTAATCAGCCCCAGCATTTT.

By sample share, this clone is medium-sized. The J gene is TRBJ2-3, the V gene TRBV20-1, with 13 positions matching TRBD2. The CDR3 extends over 15 amino acids. Germline V lookup: CDR1 DFQATT, CDR2 SNEGSKA (reference sequence). V shed 6 bases, J shed 2 bases, and the junction held 5 bases outside the gene matches. Written as DNA, the CDR3 is TGCAGTGCGTTGACTAGCGGGGGGTTCACAGATACGCAGTATTTT. This codes for CSALTSGGFTDTQYF.

The CDR3 protein is CASSLPGTDTQYF. CDR3 DNA sequence: TGTGCCAGCAGCTTGCCCGGCACAGATACGCAGTATTTT. The genes are TRBV5-8 and TRBJ2-3; no definite D call. The germline V gene has CDR1 SGHTS and CDR2 YDEGEE. V shed 1 base and J shed 1 base, with 4 bases lying between them. This CDR3 region has 13 residues.

This chain links TRBV20-1 with TRBJ1-2, with D maybe TRBD1 (5 bases). The CDR3 totals 13 residues. Deletions cut 0 bases from V and 8 bases from J, with 13 bases between. The germline gives CDR1 DFQATT, CDR2 SNEGSKA (reference sequence). The CDR3 is CSARDGGVLGYTF. The CDR3 nucleotides read TGCAGTGCTAGAGATGGGGGGGTTCTGGGCTACACCTTC.